Listed below are T cell receptor beta chains from one sample, sequenced in a study of cytotoxic CD8 clonotypes in ibrutinib-treated CLL. The protocol was immunoSEQ multiplex PCR, while the TCRdb copy is restricted to in-frame clones and leaves out a portion. The sample holds hundreds of thousands of clones, 80% seen once. The sample in question was PBMCs, obtained before ibrutinib treatment. These receptors all come from a human donor with chronic lymphocytic leukemia. Each CDR3 is given without its conserved first and last residue. Each record gives: CDR3 protein, V gene, J gene.

ASSQGLANYEQY	TRBV7-9	TRBJ2-7
ASSFGQSTGELF	TRBV11-3	TRBJ2-2
ASSPRTSFYEQY	TRBV28	TRBJ2-7
ASSLQGGRTEAF	TRBV5-4	TRBJ1-1
ASSLGQGTDTQY	TRBV13	TRBJ2-3
ASSRQEETQY	TRBV6-6	TRBJ2-5
AWSVKGGETQY	TRBV30	TRBJ2-5
ASRGMGTGELF	TRBV27	TRBJ2-2
ASSLPGTGAPPQETQY	TRBV7-9	TRBJ2-5
ASSLAGGRVLNEQF	TRBV7-9	TRBJ2-1
ASSLLLSGELF	TRBV11-3	TRBJ2-2
ASSQEFTQPGLSGNTIY	TRBV4-3	TRBJ1-3
ASSQEADQPQH	TRBV4-2	TRBJ1-5
ASSRSPNLNTGELF	TRBV7-6	TRBJ2-2
ASSLVQGNTEAF	TRBV27	TRBJ1-1
ASSRTSGSRGGTDTQY	TRBV4-2	TRBJ2-3
AISEVSYNEQF	TRBV10-3	TRBJ2-1
ASRSSGATNTEAF	TRBV6-5	TRBJ1-1